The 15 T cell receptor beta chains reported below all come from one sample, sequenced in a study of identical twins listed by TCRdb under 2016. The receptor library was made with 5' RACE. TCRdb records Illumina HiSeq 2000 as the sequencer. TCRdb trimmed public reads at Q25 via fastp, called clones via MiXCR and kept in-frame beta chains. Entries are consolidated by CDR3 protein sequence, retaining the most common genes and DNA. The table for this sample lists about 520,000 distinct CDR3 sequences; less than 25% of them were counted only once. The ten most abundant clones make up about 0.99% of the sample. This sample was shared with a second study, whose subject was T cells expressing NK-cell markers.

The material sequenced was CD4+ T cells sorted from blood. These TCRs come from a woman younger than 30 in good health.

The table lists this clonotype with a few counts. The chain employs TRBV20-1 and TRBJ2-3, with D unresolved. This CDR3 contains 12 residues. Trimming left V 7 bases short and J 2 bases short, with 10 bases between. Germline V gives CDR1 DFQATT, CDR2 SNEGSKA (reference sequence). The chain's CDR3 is CSVHSSTDTQYF. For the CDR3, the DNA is TGCAGTGTGCACTCGTCCACAGATACGCAGTATTTT.

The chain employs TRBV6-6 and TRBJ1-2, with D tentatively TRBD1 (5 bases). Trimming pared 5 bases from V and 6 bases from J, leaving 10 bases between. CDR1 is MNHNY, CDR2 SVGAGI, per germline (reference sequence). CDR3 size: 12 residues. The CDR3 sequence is CASSQPTDGYTF. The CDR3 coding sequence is TGTGCCAGCAGTCAACCGACAGATGGCTACACCTTC.

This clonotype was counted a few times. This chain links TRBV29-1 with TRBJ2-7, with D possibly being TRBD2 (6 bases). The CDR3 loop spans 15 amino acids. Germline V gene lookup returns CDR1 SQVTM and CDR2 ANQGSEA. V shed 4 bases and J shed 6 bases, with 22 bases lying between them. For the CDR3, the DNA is TGCAGCGTTGCTCCGACCATCGACATGCGGGGCGAGCAGTACTTC. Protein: CSVAPTIDMRGEQYF.

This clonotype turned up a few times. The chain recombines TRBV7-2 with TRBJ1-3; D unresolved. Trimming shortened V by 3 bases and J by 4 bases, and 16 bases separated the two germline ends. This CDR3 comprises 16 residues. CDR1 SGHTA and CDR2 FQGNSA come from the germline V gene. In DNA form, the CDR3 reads TGTGCCAGCAGCTTCCGATCAGGACGAGGCGGAAACACCATATATTTT. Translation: CASSFRSGRGGNTIYF.

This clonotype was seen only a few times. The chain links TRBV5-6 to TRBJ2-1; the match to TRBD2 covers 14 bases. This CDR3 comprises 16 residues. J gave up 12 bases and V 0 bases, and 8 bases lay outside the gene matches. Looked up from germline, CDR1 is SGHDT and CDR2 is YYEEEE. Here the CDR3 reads CASSLGGTSGRSAQFF. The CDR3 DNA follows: TGTGCCAGCAGCTTGGGAGGGACTAGCGGGAGATCGGCGCAGTTCTTC. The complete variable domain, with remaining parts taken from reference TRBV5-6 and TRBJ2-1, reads DAGVTQSPTHLIKTRGQQVTLRCSPKSGHDTVSWYQQALGQGPQFIFQYYEEEERQRGNFPDRFSGHQFPNYSSELNVNALLLGDSALYLCASSLGGTSGRSAQFFGPGTRLTVL.

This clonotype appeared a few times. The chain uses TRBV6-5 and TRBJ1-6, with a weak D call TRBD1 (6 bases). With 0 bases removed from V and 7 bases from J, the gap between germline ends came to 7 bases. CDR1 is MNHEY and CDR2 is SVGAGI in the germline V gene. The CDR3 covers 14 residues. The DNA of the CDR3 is TGTGCCAGCAGTTACTCGCAGGGGAATTCACCCCTCCACTTT. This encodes CASSYSQGNSPLHF.

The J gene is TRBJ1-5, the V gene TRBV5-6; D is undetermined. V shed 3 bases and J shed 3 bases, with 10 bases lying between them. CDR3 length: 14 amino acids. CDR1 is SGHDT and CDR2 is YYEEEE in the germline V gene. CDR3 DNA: TGTGCCAGCAGCTCCGTTGCGGACAATCAGCCCCAGCATTTT. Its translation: CASSSVADNQPQHF.

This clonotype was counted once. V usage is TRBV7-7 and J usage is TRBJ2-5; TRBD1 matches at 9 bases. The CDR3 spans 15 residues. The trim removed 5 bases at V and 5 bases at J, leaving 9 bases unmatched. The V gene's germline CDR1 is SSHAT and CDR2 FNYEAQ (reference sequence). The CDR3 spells CASSLDRGPRETQYF. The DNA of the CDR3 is TGTGCCAGCAGCCTGGACAGGGGTCCAAGGGAGACCCAGTACTTC.

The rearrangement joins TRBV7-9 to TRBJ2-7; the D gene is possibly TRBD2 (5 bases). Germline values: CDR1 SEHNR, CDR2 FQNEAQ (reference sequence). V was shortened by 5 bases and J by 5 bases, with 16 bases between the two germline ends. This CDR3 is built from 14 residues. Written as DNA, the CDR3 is TGTGCCAGCAGCGTTAGCGTTCAAGGCGACGAGCAGTACTTC. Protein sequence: CASSVSVQGDEQYF.

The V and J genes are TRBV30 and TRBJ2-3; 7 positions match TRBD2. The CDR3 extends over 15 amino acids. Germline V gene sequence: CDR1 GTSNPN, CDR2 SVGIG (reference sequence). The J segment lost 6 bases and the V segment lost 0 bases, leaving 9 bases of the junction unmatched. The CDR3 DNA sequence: TGTGCCTGGAGTGTACGGGGACTACCAGCGGATACGCAGTATTTT. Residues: CAWSVRGLPADTQYF.

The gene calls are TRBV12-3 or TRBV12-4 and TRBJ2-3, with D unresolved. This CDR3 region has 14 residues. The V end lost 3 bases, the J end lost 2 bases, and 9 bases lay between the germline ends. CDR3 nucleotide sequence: TGTGCCAGCAGTTTCGGACCAGTCACAGATACGCAGTATTTT. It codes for CASSFGPVTDTQYF.

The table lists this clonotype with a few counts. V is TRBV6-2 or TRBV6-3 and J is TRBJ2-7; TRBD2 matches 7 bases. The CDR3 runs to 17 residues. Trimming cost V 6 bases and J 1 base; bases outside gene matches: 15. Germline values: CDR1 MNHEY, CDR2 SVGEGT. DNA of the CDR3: TGTGCCAGCAGCCCTCACCCCAGCGGGACGGGTTCCTACGAGCAGTACTTC. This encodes CASSPHPSGTGSYEQYF.

The CDR3 here is CASSRNLGETQYF. Written as DNA, the CDR3 is TGTGCCAGCAGCCGGAACTTGGGGGAGACCCAGTACTTC. The chain uses TRBV7-2 and TRBJ2-5, with D unclear. Germline-derived CDR1 and CDR2 are SGHTA and FQGNSA. The V end was cut by 5 bases, the J end by 5 bases, with 12 bases between. The CDR3 extends over 13 amino acids.

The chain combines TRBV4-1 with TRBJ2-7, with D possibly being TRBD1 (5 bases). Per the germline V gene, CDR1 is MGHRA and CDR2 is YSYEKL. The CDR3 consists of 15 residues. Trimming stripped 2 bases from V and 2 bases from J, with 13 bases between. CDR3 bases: TGCGCCAGCAGCCAAACACCGGACAACGCCTACGAGCAGTACTTC. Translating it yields CASSQTPDNAYEQYF.

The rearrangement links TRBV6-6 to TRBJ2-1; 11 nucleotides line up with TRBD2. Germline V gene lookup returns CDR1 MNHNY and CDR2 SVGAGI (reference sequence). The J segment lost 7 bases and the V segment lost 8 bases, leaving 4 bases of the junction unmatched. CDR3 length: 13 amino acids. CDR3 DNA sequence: TGTGCCAGCCAGGGACTAGCGGTAAATGAGCAGTTCTTC. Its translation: CASQGLAVNEQFF.